This T cell receptor (beta chain) was recorded in a study of cytomegalovirus exposure and HLA in healthy donors. The study, taken as a whole, reports: Later on, an analysis showed TCR association rates differing by HLA locus, with DRB1 the most and HLA-C the fewest. Presence/absence analysis assumed near-uniform sequencing depth across donors. In an earlier analysis, most TCR beta V segments were productive about 90% or about 30% of the time.

The primer mix had 60 Vbeta and 13 Jbeta primers. Study processing details: Among the unique TCR beta chains that a later analysis counted, 80 million to 100 million in all, roughly 11 million were shared. Sequencing used immunoSEQ multiplex PCR; TCRdb keeps in-frame clones, though not all of them. That table is the source of V, J and clone size, and D and trimming were worked out from the DNA. This sample yields about 140,000 clones, of which almost 85% are seen a single time; 1.2% to 1.5% belongs to the top ten. Turning to this clone: The antigen remains unidentified.

Germline values: CDR1 MNHNS, CDR2 SASEGT. This CDR3 contains 14 residues. The germline V and J ends were trimmed by 7 bases and 4 bases, with 16 bases remaining between them. The sequence was obtained from a man aged 25 to 45 in good health and CMV-seropositive. The sequenced sample consisted of PBMCs. V usage is TRBV6-1 and J usage is TRBJ1-2; D is possibly TRBD1 (5 bases). DNA of the CDR3: TGTGCCAGCAATAGTAAGGGGCCCCCCTATGGCTACACCTTC. The encoded protein is CASNSKGPPYGYTF.